What follows are 25 T cell receptor beta chains derived from one specimen sequenced in a study of cytotoxic CD8 clonotypes in ibrutinib-treated CLL. Assay: immunoSEQ multiplex PCR; the TCRdb copy retains only in-frame clones and omits some. Among 160,000 or so clones, 88% were seen once, and the ten largest hold over 2.5%. The sample was PBMCs, taken at disease progression, from a patient treated with ibrutinib. The receptors shown here come from a human donor with chronic lymphocytic leukemia.

The rearrangement links TRBV28 to TRBJ1-3; no clear D gene. Between the trimmed V and J ends, which lost 1 base and 0 bases, there was a span of 10 bases. This CDR3 region has 16 residues. Germline V lookup: CDR1 MDHEN, CDR2 SYDVKM. The CDR3 DNA reads as TGTGCCAGCAGTTTATTGTCGGCAGGCTCTGGAAACACCATATATTTT. Translated: CASSLLSAGSGNTIYF.

V is TRBV30 and J is TRBJ1-1, with D possibly being TRBD1 (6 bases). V dropped 0 bases and J dropped 3 bases, with 14 bases sitting between them. Per germline, CDR1 GTSNPN and CDR2 SVGIG (reference sequence). The CDR3 length is 15 residues. In DNA form, the CDR3 reads TGTGCCTGGAGTGTGCTCCAGGGGTGGGACACTGAAGCTTTCTTT. Its translation: CAWSVLQGWDTEAFF. Complete variable domain (other parts from reference TRBV30 and TRBJ1-1): SQTIHQWPATLVQPVGSPLSLECTVEGTSNPNLYWYRQAAGRGLQLLFYSVGIGQISSEVPQNLSASRPQDRQFILSSKKLLLSDSGFYLCAWSVLQGWDTEAFFGQGTRLTVV.

V is TRBV9 and J is TRBJ2-7, with D perhaps matching TRBD1 (5 bases). Per the germline V gene, CDR1 is SGDLS and CDR2 is YYNGEE. Trimming took 0 bases from V and 2 from J, leaving 9 bases between them. CDR3 length equals 14 residues. CDR3 sequence: CASSVVPGPYEQYF. In DNA, the CDR3 is TGTGCCAGCAGCGTAGTTCCAGGGCCCTACGAGCAGTACTTC.

This clone appeared a few times. The rearrangement joins TRBV5-4 to TRBJ2-5; 9 bases align to TRBD1. The trim removed 3 bases at V and 3 bases at J, leaving 0 bases unmatched. CDR3 length: 13 residues. Germline lookup yields CDR1 SGHNT and CDR2 YYREEE (reference sequence). The CDR3 reads CASSWDREETQYF. CDR3 coding DNA: TGTGCCAGCAGCTGGGACAGGGAAGAGACCCAGTACTTC.

The CDR3 DNA sequence: TGTGCTAGTGGTAGAGGGATGAACACTGAAGCTTTCTTT. Its protein product is CASGRGMNTEAFF. This chain joins TRBV12-5 and TRBJ1-1, with unresolved D. This CDR3 is built from 13 residues. Trimming pared 5 bases from V and 0 bases from J, leaving 7 bases between. Germline assignment: CDR1 LGHNT and CDR2 FRNRAP.

The chain is built from TRBV25-1 and TRBJ2-7, with 11 bases lining up with TRBD1. Losses at the gene ends were 3 bases for V and 4 bases for J; bases not matched to a gene: 5. The CDR3 sequence is 15 residues long. In germline, CDR1 is MGHDK, CDR2 SYGVNS. The CDR3 region has the DNA TGTGCCAGCAGTGAGGACAGGGGGCGCAGGTACGAGCAGTACTTC. It is translated as CASSEDRGRRYEQYF.

The V gene is TRBV7-2, the J gene TRBJ2-1; D is unresolved. The V gene lost 1 base and the J gene lost 1 base, with 8 bases spanning the gap. Germline loops: CDR1 SGHTA, CDR2 FQGNSA. This CDR3 is built from 15 residues. CDR3 nucleotide sequence: TGTGCCAGCAGCTTAGGGAGCATATCCTACAATGAGCAGTTCTTC. Translated, it gives CASSLGSISYNEQFF.

The chain links TRBV7-3 to TRBJ2-2; 8 bases match TRBD1. CDR1 is SGHTA and CDR2 is FQGTGA in the germline V gene. The J segment lost 2 bases and the V segment lost 0 bases, leaving 2 bases of the junction unmatched. The CDR3 spans 16 residues. CDR3 in DNA: TGTGCCAGCAGCTTAACGGGACAGGCCAACACCGGGGAGCTGTTTTTT. Protein sequence: CASSLTGQANTGELFF.

This clone has only a few counts. The chain has TRBV5-8 and TRBJ1-5; TRBD1 aligns across 7 bases. Germline CDR1 is SGHTS and CDR2 is YDEGEE. This CDR3 has 14 residues. The V and J ends lost 7 bases and 1 base, in that order; junction bases with no gene match: 5. The DNA of the CDR3 is TGTGCCAGCGAACCACAGGGGAGCAATCAGCCCCAGCATTTT. The encoded protein is CASEPQGSNQPQHF.

This clone was found once. V and J are TRBV5-4 and TRBJ2-2; D may match TRBD1 or TRBD2 (5 bases each). This CDR3 region has 16 residues. Trimming pared 5 bases from V and 4 bases from J, leaving 18 bases between. Per the germline V gene, CDR1 is SGHNT and CDR2 is YYREEE (reference sequence). The CDR3 sequence is CASSPFRGASTGELFF. The CDR3 DNA reads as TGTGCCAGCAGTCCATTCCGAGGGGCAAGCACCGGGGAGCTGTTTTTT.

The gene calls are TRBV2 and TRBJ2-6, with D perhaps matching TRBD1 or TRBD2 (5 bases each). The CDR3 extends over 15 amino acids. V dropped 7 bases and J dropped 0 bases, with 10 bases sitting between them. The germline V gene encodes CDR1 SNHLY and CDR2 FYNNEI. The DNA for the CDR3 is TGTGCCAGCAAACGGGGACCCTCTGGGGCCAACGTCCTGACTTTC. It codes for CASKRGPSGANVLTF.

V and J are TRBV5-1 and TRBJ2-7; 8 nucleotides agree with TRBD1. The CDR3 covers 16 residues. V was clipped by 3 bases and J by 2 bases; unmatched bases: 10. Germline V gene lookup returns CDR1 SGHRS and CDR2 YFSETQ. The CDR3 bases are TGCGCCAGCAGCTCAGTACGACAGGGGACCACCTACGAGCAGTACTTC. Protein product: CASSSVRQGTTYEQYF.

The V gene is TRBV28, the J gene TRBJ2-7; 10 positions match TRBD1. Trimming took 2 bases from V and 4 from J; bases not matched to a gene: 8. The CDR3 length is 16 residues. CDR1 MDHEN and CDR2 SYDVKM come from the germline V gene. For the CDR3, the DNA is TGTGCCAGCAGTTTAGCTAGACGGGACAGGGGATACGAGCAGTACTTC. Translating gives CASSLARRDRGYEQYF.

This rearrangement joins TRBV7-9 to TRBJ2-3; 7 bases are shared with TRBD2. The ends lost 5 bases at V and 4 bases at J; junction bases unmatched: 6. This CDR3 has 14 residues. From germline, CDR1 is SEHNR and CDR2 FQNEAQ (reference sequence). CDR3 sequence (DNA): TGTGCCAGCAGCAATCCTGCGGGAGCAGATACGCAGTATTTT. Protein product: CASSNPAGADTQYF.

This clone was counted once. The J gene is TRBJ2-1, the V gene TRBV19; 12 bases are a match to TRBD2. There are 18 residues in the CDR3. CDR1 is LNHDA and CDR2 is SQIVND in the germline V gene (reference sequence). Trimming took 2 bases from V and 0 from J; bases not matched to a gene: 5. CDR3 sequence reads: CASSIRLAGASSYNEQFF. CDR3 DNA sequence: TGTGCCAGTAGTATAAGACTAGCGGGAGCGAGCTCCTACAATGAGCAGTTCTTC.

The sample holds one count of this clone. J is TRBJ1-3 and V is TRBV28, with D hard to call. Germline lookup yields CDR1 MDHEN and CDR2 SYDVKM. V gave up 2 bases and J gave up 8 bases, with 7 bases separating them. The CDR3 sequence is 12 residues long. CDR3 sequence: CASSLEKHTIYF. The CDR3, as DNA: TGTGCCAGCAGTTTAGAAAAACACACCATATATTTT.

This chain connects TRBV4-1 to TRBJ2-2, with D tentatively TRBD2 (5 bases). CDR1 and CDR2 (germline): MGHRA, YSYEKL. Trimming stripped 6 bases from V and 0 bases from J, with 14 bases between. The CDR3 spans 16 residues. The DNA of the CDR3 is TGCGCCAGCAGACCCCTCGCGGGTCCGAACACCGGGGAGCTGTTTTTT. It encodes CASRPLAGPNTGELFF.

This rearrangement joins TRBV5-5 to TRBJ2-6, with unresolved D. V was shortened by 2 bases and J by 0 bases, with 6 bases between the two germline ends. This CDR3 region has 15 residues. Germline assignment: CDR1 SGHKS and CDR2 YYEKEE (reference sequence). The CDR3 spells CASSFSGSGANVLTF. The CDR3 nucleotides read TGTGCCAGCAGCTTCTCAGGCTCTGGGGCCAACGTCCTGACTTTC.

The chain joins TRBV27 to TRBJ1-1; D is perhaps TRBD1 (5 bases). Germline V CDR1 and CDR2: MNHEY, SMNVEV (reference sequence). The CDR3 runs 14 residues. Trimming stripped 3 bases from V and 4 bases from J, with 12 bases between. The CDR3 sequence is CASSLGGMGTEAFF. The CDR3 nucleotides read TGTGCCAGCAGTTTGGGGGGGATGGGCACTGAAGCTTTCTTT.

The J gene is TRBJ2-1, the V gene TRBV10-3; D gene unclear. Between the trimmed V and J ends, which lost 6 bases and 5 bases, there was a span of 5 bases. CDR1 and CDR2 from the germline V gene are ENHRY and SYGVKD. CDR3 size: 11 residues. CDR3 sequence reads: CAISVNNEQFF. CDR3 bases: TGTGCCATCAGCGTCAACAATGAGCAGTTCTTC.

The chain joins TRBV28 to TRBJ1-3; possibly TRBD1 for D (6 bases). V was clipped by 4 bases and J by 0 bases, with 16 bases between them. This CDR3 is built from 17 residues. Germline V gene data show CDR1 as MDHEN and CDR2 as SYDVKM. CDR3 DNA: TGTGCCAGCAGTTCCTCGGGGGGGCGATTCTCTGGAAACACCATATATTTT. Protein: CASSSSGGRFSGNTIYF.

This clone was seen only once. This chain uses TRBV5-1 with TRBJ1-2; D is ambiguous. This CDR3 is 16 amino acids long. Germline V gene data show CDR1 as SGHRS and CDR2 as YFSETQ. V gave up 0 bases and J gave up 4 bases, with 16 bases separating them. The CDR3 sequence: CASSLEGSAARYGYTF. The CDR3, as DNA: TGCGCCAGCAGCTTGGAAGGCTCGGCAGCCCGCTATGGCTACACCTTC.

Written as DNA, the CDR3 is TGTGCCAGCAGTGGGACAGACTATGGCTACACCTTC. The encoded protein is CASSGTDYGYTF. The chain recombines TRBV6-1 with TRBJ1-2; weak D call: TRBD1 (6 bases). The CDR3 extends over 12 amino acids. Trimming took 4 bases from V and 3 from J, leaving 6 bases between them. CDR1 is MNHNS, CDR2 SASEGT, per germline.

The V gene is TRBV7-2, the J gene TRBJ1-5; TRBD1 matches 7 bases. CDR3 size: 14 residues. Germline loops: CDR1 SGHTA, CDR2 FQGNSA. Unmatched junction bases numbered 7, after V lost 6 bases and J lost 5 bases. In nucleotides, the CDR3 is TGTGCCAGCAGGCCGACAGGGCGCCATCAGCCCCAGCATTTT. This codes for CASRPTGRHQPQHF.

The chain is built from TRBV19 and TRBJ2-7; 7 positions agree with TRBD1. The V segment lost 4 bases and the J segment 3 bases; nucleotides outside the gene matches: 9. CDR3 length: 15 residues. Looked up from germline, CDR1 is LNHDA and CDR2 is SQIVND (reference sequence). The CDR3 loop is CASSSEQGSIYEQYF. The CDR3 nucleotides read TGTGCCAGTAGTAGCGAACAGGGGTCGATCTACGAGCAGTACTTC.